The clone carrying this T cell receptor beta chain was detected a few times. Its antigen is not identified. Trimming stripped 4 bases from V and 4 bases from J, with 21 bases between. The germline gives CDR1 ENHRY, CDR2 SYGVKD. CDR3 length equals 17 residues. Libraries for TCR beta were made by quantitative 5'-RACE with molecular barcodes. Via MiXCR, TCRdb re-called the 5' RACE reads, giving one row per CDR3 protein. The sample contains about 340,000 distinct CDR3 sequences, 14% to 15% of which appear only once. The data derive from a study of CD8 T cells in ankylosing spondylitis. The study, taken as a whole, reports: What appeared characteristic of ankylosing spondylitis blood was a TCR beta motif of about eight highly homologous variants. Several of the motif variants were reported before in synovial fluid and blood from reactive arthritis. Disease-linked clones reportedly showed significant enrichment in matched ankylosing spondylitis synovial fluid.

The TCR was taken from a male donor with ankylosing spondylitis or in good health (not recorded which). Sequencing was performed on blood, either unsorted or a sorted T cell fraction (not recorded which). J is TRBJ2-3 and V is TRBV10-3, with TRBD2 as a possible D gene (5 bases). Written as DNA, the CDR3 is TGTGCCATCAGTGGCAGCGGAGATGGTCAGAGGGCAGATACGCAGTATTTT. Translating gives CAISGSGDGQRADTQYF.